This T cell receptor beta chain was documented in a study of cytomegalovirus exposure and HLA in healthy donors. Study-wide results and caveats: Presence/absence results assume similar sequencing depth per donor, which may not hold. V segments that were indistinguishable, TRBV6-2 and TRBV6-3 among them, were omitted from analysis.

The CDR3 has 14 residues. The germline V gene has CDR1 LNHDA and CDR2 SQIVND (reference sequence). V shed 5 bases, J shed 5 bases, and the junction held 5 bases outside the gene matches. This clone was observed a few times. Its cognate antigen is unknown. Use of 60 Vbeta and 13 Jbeta primers characterized the PCR. Repertoires were generated with immunoSEQ multiplex PCR, while TCRdb's copy carries only in-frame clones and drops some. The data contain 100,000 to 150,000 clones, around 65% of them singletons. The receptor's source is a man aged 18 to 30 in good health and CMV-seronegative. This chain joins TRBV19 and TRBJ2-2; TRBD1 aligns across 7 bases. Sequenced input: PBMCs. This chain's CDR3 is CASSAGTATGELFF. In DNA, the CDR3 is TGTGCCAGTAGTGCAGGGACAGCGACCGGGGAGCTGTTTTTT. Full variable domain (rest looked up from reference TRBV19 and TRBJ2-2): DGGITQSPKYLFRKEGQNVTLSCEQNLNHDAMYWYRQDPGQGLRLIYYSQIVNDFQKGDIAEGYSVSREKKESFPLTVTSAQKNPTAFYLCASSAGTATGELFFGEGSRLTVL.